These 10 T cell receptor beta chains were all obtained from the same sample, sequenced in a study of response to subunit inactivated influenza vaccine. TCRdb re-called the RT-PCR reads with MiXCR, one entry per CDR3 protein. The sample contains 150,000 to 200,000 distinct CDR3 sequences, roughly a tenth of which appear only once. Sequencing used non-naive T cells sorted from PBMCs, obtained 40 to 50 days after vaccination. The receptor source for this set is a man aged 50-60 years who received an inactivated influenza vaccine.

This chain uses TRBV5-1 with TRBJ2-1; perhaps TRBD1 as D (8 bases). The CDR3 is 18 amino acids. Trimming cost V 4 bases and J 1 base, with 21 bases left between them. CDR1 and CDR2 from the germline V gene are SGHRS and YFSETQ. In DNA, the CDR3 is TGCGCCAGCAGCGGGGGGGGACAGGTTTTAGCATCCTACAATGAGCAGTTCTTC. It specifies CASSGGGQVLASYNEQFF.

In its sample, this clonotype was seen a few times. V gene TRBV4-2 combines with J gene TRBJ1-3; no reliable D call. The CDR3 has 15 residues. V lost 0 bases to trimming and J lost 7 bases, with 13 bases between them. CDR1 LGHNA and CDR2 YNFKEQ come from the germline V gene. The CDR3 sequence: CASSQDQGSGNTIYF. The CDR3 DNA reads as TGTGCCAGCAGCCAAGATCAAGGCTCGGGGAACACCATATATTTT.

The table lists this clonotype with a few counts. J is TRBJ2-7 and V is TRBV5-1; D may be TRBD2 (6 bases). Germline values: CDR1 SGHRS, CDR2 YFSETQ. The CDR3 length is 17 residues. V was trimmed by 0 bases and J by 3 bases, leaving 19 bases between them. The CDR3 DNA reads as TGCGCCAGCAGCTTGGGGTTCTACGGGGGTGTCGGCTACGAGCAGTACTTC. This gives the protein CASSLGFYGGVGYEQYF.

By share of the sample, this clonotype is medium-sized. The chain carries TRBV2 and TRBJ2-5; D not certain. This CDR3 is 11 amino acids long. Trimming removed 4 bases at V and 5 bases at J, with 5 bases between. Per germline, CDR1 SNHLY and CDR2 FYNNEI. The CDR3 DNA sequence: TGTGCCAGCAGTGTCGCGGAGACCCAGTACTTC. Translating it yields CASSVAETQYF.

This rearrangement joins TRBV14 to TRBJ1-5; TRBD1 is a possible D gene (5 bases). The CDR3 length is 14 residues. Trimming cost V 0 bases and J 4 bases, with 7 bases left between them. Germline V gene sequence: CDR1 SGHDN, CDR2 FVKESK. For the CDR3, the DNA is TGTGCCAGCAGCCAAGATACAGGAAATCAGCCCCAGCATTTT. Translating gives CASSQDTGNQPQHF.

This clonotype was observed a handful of times. The V call is TRBV20-1, the J call TRBJ2-5; 8 bases are shared with TRBD2. J was trimmed by 0 bases and V by 3 bases; bases with no gene match: 0. The CDR3 runs 13 residues. The V gene's germline CDR1 is DFQATT and CDR2 SNEGSKA (reference sequence). The CDR3 DNA reads as TGCAGTGCTAGCGGGGGGGACCAAGAGACCCAGTACTTC. Translating it yields CSASGGDQETQYF.

This clonotype was counted ten times or more. The J gene is TRBJ2-1, the V gene TRBV4-2; 8 nucleotides agree with TRBD2. The CDR3 sequence is 19 residues long. Germline V gene lookup returns CDR1 LGHNA and CDR2 YNFKEQ. The trim removed 4 bases at V and 5 bases at J, leaving 19 bases unmatched. This CDR3 is CASSPPLGSGSRGDNEQFF. CDR3 sequence (DNA): TGTGCCAGCAGCCCCCCCCTAGGGAGCGGGAGTCGGGGAGACAATGAGCAGTTCTTC.

This clonotype was observed a few times. The rearrangement uses TRBV20-1 and TRBJ2-7; 11 bases are shared with TRBD2. The CDR3 has 16 amino acids. After removal of 0 bases from V and 3 bases from J, the junction contained 7 bases not matched to a gene. CDR1 is DFQATT, CDR2 SNEGSKA, per germline (reference sequence). CDR3 nucleotide sequence: TGCAGTGCTAGAGATCGCACTAGCGGGGGTCTCTACGAGCAGTACTTC. Encoded protein: CSARDRTSGGLYEQYF.

The gene calls are TRBV28 and TRBJ2-5, with 10 bases fitting TRBD1. CDR3 length: 18 residues. V shed 7 bases, J shed 0 bases, and the junction held 14 bases outside the gene matches. Germline lookup yields CDR1 MDHEN and CDR2 SYDVKM. The CDR3 bases are TGTGCCAGCAAAAAACCGGGACAGGGGATCGTGTACCAAGAGACCCAGTACTTC. This encodes CASKKPGQGIVYQETQYF.

V usage is TRBV10-3 and J usage is TRBJ2-5; TRBD2 matches 9 bases. The CDR3 is 17 amino acids. The V gene's germline CDR1 is ENHRY and CDR2 SYGVKD. V lost 0 bases and J lost 4; bases outside the gene matches: 9. In nucleotides, the CDR3 is TGTGCCATCAGTGAGTCGATTCAACTAGCGGGCTCAGAGACCCAGTACTTC. Translation gives CAISESIQLAGSETQYF.